Presented here are 11 T cell receptor beta chains from one specimen sequenced in a study of blood T cells in healthy people across ages. For the second PCR, which ran for 7 to 11 cycles, a sample-barcoded 5' primer and a J-beta primer mix were used. TCRdb re-called the 5' RACE reads with MiXCR, one entry per CDR3 protein. The top ten clones hold 20% to 25% of a sample with hundreds of thousands of distinct CDR3 sequences, roughly 60% of them seen once. Sequencing used blood. The receptors derive from a man aged 25 to 45 in good health.

The rearrangement links TRBV6-1 to TRBJ1-1; 8 bases line up with TRBD1. The CDR3 sequence is 13 residues long. CDR1 MNHNS and CDR2 SASEGT come from the germline V gene. Losses at the gene ends were 6 bases for V and 11 bases for J; bases not matched to a gene: 11. The CDR3 loop is CASSSTGGRGAFF. The CDR3 DNA sequence: TGTGCCAGCAGCTCAACAGGGGGGCGAGGGGCTTTCTTT.

This clonotype was recorded a few times. The gene calls are TRBV6-6 and TRBJ2-7, with D perhaps matching TRBD1 or TRBD2 (5 bases each). Germline V gives CDR1 MNHNY, CDR2 SVGAGI (reference sequence). Trimming removed 8 bases from V and 2 bases from J, with 19 bases in between. The CDR3 is 15 amino acids. CDR3 residues: CASQLGQGAPYEQYF. Here the CDR3 DNA reads TGTGCCAGCCAGTTGGGGCAGGGAGCGCCCTACGAGCAGTACTTC.

In its sample, this clonotype was seen many times. The genes are TRBV20-1 and TRBJ1-2, with 9 bases matching TRBD1. The germline V gene encodes CDR1 DFQATT and CDR2 SNEGSKA (reference sequence). The J segment lost 7 bases and the V segment lost 3 bases, leaving 12 bases of the junction unmatched. The CDR3 is made up of 15 amino acids. CDR3 sequence reads: CSARNAGTGSAGYTF. The CDR3, as DNA: TGCAGTGCTAGGAACGCCGGGACAGGGAGTGCTGGCTACACCTTC.

This clonotype was recorded a few times. The rearrangement joins TRBV7-9 to TRBJ1-1; 9 positions agree with TRBD1. V lost 6 bases to trimming and J lost 5 bases; unmatched junction nucleotides: 4. CDR1 SEHNR and CDR2 FQNEAQ come from the germline V gene (reference sequence). This CDR3 spans 13 amino acids. The CDR3 loop is CASSLQGATEAFF. The CDR3 DNA reads as TGTGCCAGCAGTTTACAGGGGGCAACTGAAGCTTTCTTT.

The rearrangement uses TRBV12-5 and TRBJ2-3, with no clear D. The germline V gene has CDR1 LGHNT and CDR2 FRNRAP. The CDR3 totals 13 residues. V was cut by 7 bases and J by 0 bases, with 8 bases left in between. CDR3 protein: CASAKFSTDTQYF. CDR3 nucleotides: TGTGCTAGTGCCAAATTTAGCACAGATACGCAGTATTTT.

The rearrangement joins TRBV11-2 to TRBJ2-7; D is possibly TRBD1 (5 bases). V was trimmed by 2 bases and J by 4 bases, leaving 12 bases between them. Germline CDR1 SGHAT, CDR2 FQNNGV. The CDR3 totals 14 residues. The CDR3 DNA reads as TGTGCCAGCAGCTTATACTTCCCAGGGTACGAGCAGTACTTC. This codes for CASSLYFPGYEQYF. The full variable domain, rest sourced from reference TRBV11-2 and TRBJ2-7, is EAGVAQSPRYKIIEKRQSVAFWCNPISGHATLYWYQQILGQGPKLLIQFQNNGVVDDSQLPKDRFSAERLKGVDSTLKIQPAKLEDSAVYLCASSLYFPGYEQYFGPGTRLTVT.

This clonotype appeared a few times. V gene TRBV24-1 combines with J gene TRBJ2-1; 12 bases line up with TRBD1. Germline CDR1 KGHDR, CDR2 SFDVKD. This CDR3 has 16 residues. The V gene end was trimmed by 5 bases and the J gene end by 8 bases; junction bases not matched to a gene: 9. The CDR3 coding sequence is TGTGCCACCAGTGCCTCGGGACAGGGGGCTAGTTATGAGCAGTTCTTC. Encoded protein: CATSASGQGASYEQFF.

The chain combines TRBV6-5 with TRBJ2-3; unclear D gene. The V gene lost 5 bases and the J gene lost 4 bases, with 13 bases spanning the gap. CDR1 and CDR2 from the germline V gene are MNHEY and SVGAGI. This CDR3 has 14 amino acids. The CDR3 DNA reads as TGTGCCAGCAGTGTCACATCCCTCGCAGATACGCAGTATTTT. Translation: CASSVTSLADTQYF.

This clonotype was detected once. V gene TRBV6-2 or TRBV6-3 combines with J gene TRBJ2-1; D remains unclear. This CDR3 region has 16 residues. Trimming left V 0 bases short and J 3 bases short, with 12 bases between. Per germline, CDR1 MNHEY and CDR2 SVGEGT. The CDR3 bases are TGTGCCAGCAGTTACTCGAGCGTCGTTGGCTACAATGAGCAGTTCTTC. Its translation: CASSYSSVVGYNEQFF.

The chain recombines TRBV28 with TRBJ2-7; a weak D match, TRBD2 (5 bases). With the DNA end fitting TRBJ2-5 better, the J assignment may be wrong. This CDR3 contains 13 residues. CDR1 and CDR2 (germline): MDHEN, SYDVKM. This chain's CDR3 is CASSSEVTGTQYF. The CDR3, as DNA: TGTGCCAGCAGTTCGGAGGTTACGGGGACCCAGTACTTC.

The V gene is TRBV7-3, the J gene TRBJ2-2; 8 bases match TRBD2. With V trimmed by 2 bases and J by 3 bases, 5 bases remained unmatched. CDR1 is SGHTA, CDR2 FQGTGA, per germline. The CDR3 totals 16 residues. The chain's CDR3 is CASSLLPGLDTGELFF. The CDR3 nucleotides are TGTGCCAGCAGCTTATTGCCGGGACTAGACACCGGGGAGCTGTTTTTT.